This T cell receptor beta chain is drawn from a study of blood T cells in healthy people across ages. Regarding the study as a whole: The study regarded diversity estimates from one million T cells as underestimates.

A note on this clonotype: Its specificity is not known.

The CDR3 is 15 amino acids. The V end was cut by 0 bases, the J end by 7 bases, with 13 bases between. Per the germline V gene, CDR1 is MGHRA and CDR2 is YSYEKL. For the second PCR, which ran for roughly 6 to 11 cycles, a sample-barcoded 5' primer and a J-beta primer mix were used. TCRdb re-derived calls from the 5' RACE reads in MiXCR, one entry per CDR3 protein. The sample consists of 1.2 million to 1.5 million distinct CDR3 sequences, around 42% of them appearing once. The sample comprised blood. V usage is TRBV4-1 and J usage is TRBJ2-1, with D maybe TRBD2 (5 bases). The receptor was derived from a young woman in good health. The CDR3: CASSQDLRDRNEQFF. In nucleotides, the CDR3 is TGCGCCAGCAGCCAAGATCTACGGGATCGGAATGAGCAGTTCTTC.